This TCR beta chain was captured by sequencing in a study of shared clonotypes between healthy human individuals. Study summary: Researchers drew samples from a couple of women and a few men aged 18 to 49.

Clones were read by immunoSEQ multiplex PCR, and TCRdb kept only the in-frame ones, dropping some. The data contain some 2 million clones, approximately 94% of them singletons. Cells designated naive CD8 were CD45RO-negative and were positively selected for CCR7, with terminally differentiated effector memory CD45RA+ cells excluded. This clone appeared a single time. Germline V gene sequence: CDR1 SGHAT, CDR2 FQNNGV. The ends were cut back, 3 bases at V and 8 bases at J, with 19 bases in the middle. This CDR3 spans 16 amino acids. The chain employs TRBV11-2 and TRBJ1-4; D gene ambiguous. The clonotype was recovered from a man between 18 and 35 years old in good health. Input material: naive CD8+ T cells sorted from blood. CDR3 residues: CASSFDVGGVVEKLFF. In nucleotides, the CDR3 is TGTGCCAGCAGCTTCGATGTGGGTGGGGTCGTAGAAAAACTGTTTTTT.